The T cell receptor (beta chain) under discussion was sequenced for a study of response to subunit inactivated influenza vaccine. Using its own MiXCR run on the RT-PCR reads, TCRdb lists one record per CDR3 protein. The table lists 710,000 or so distinct CDR3 sequences, around a sixth of them singletons. Points from the study as a whole: Authors suggested seasonal influenza vaccinations each recruit few new T cells.

The sample holds a few counts of this clonotype. The target antigen is unknown. Material: PBMCs from blood, obtained about 13 days after vaccination. The TCR was taken from a man aged 45-65 years who received an inactivated influenza vaccine.

The CDR3 loop is CSARERDWNIQYF. The CDR3 region has the DNA TGCAGTGCTAGAGAGCGGGACTGGAACATTCAGTACTTC. This chain joins TRBV20-1 and TRBJ2-4, with D maybe TRBD2 (6 bases). V gave up 0 bases and J gave up 7 bases, with 10 bases separating them. Germline V CDR1 and CDR2: DFQATT, SNEGSKA (reference sequence). The CDR3 length is 13 residues.